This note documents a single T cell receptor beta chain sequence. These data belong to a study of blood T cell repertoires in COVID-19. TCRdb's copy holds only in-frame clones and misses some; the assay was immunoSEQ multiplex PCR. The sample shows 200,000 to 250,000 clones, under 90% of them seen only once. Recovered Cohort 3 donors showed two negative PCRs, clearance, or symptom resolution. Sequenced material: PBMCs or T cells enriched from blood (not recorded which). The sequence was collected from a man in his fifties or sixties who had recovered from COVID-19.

The CDR3 is CAISESSPTTEQYF. Here the CDR3 DNA reads TGTGCCATCAGTGAGTCGAGCCCAACTACAGAGCAGTACTTC. The gene calls are TRBV10-3 and TRBJ2-7; D gene ambiguous. V lost 0 bases and J 7 bases, leaving 13 bases between the germline ends. The CDR3 is made up of 14 amino acids. Germline CDR1 ENHRY, CDR2 SYGVKD.